A single sample gave rise to the 5 T cell receptor beta chains below, sequenced in a study of cytomegalovirus exposure and HLA in healthy donors. A multiplex PCR was run with 60 Vbeta primers and 13 Jbeta primers. Sequencing was performed with immunoSEQ multiplex PCR; in TCRdb, only in-frame clones are kept and a portion is missing. The data hold about 120,000 clones, with roughly four fifths observed a single time. The sample taken for sequencing was PBMCs. The receptors shown here come from a male donor in good health and CMV-seronegative.

This chain connects TRBV5-1 to TRBJ2-1; 10 nucleotides agree with TRBD1. This CDR3 is built from 15 residues. The germline CDR1 and CDR2 sequences are SGHRS and YFSETQ. Losses at the gene ends were 4 bases for V and 8 bases for J; bases not matched to a gene: 9. The CDR3 nucleotides read TGCGCCAGCAGCCTCCGGGACAGGGGTATCGATGAGCAGTTCTTC. It encodes CASSLRDRGIDEQFF.

This chain links TRBV7-3 with TRBJ2-1; 14 positions agree with TRBD2. J was trimmed by 7 bases and V by 0 bases; bases with no gene match: 5. The germline gives CDR1 SGHTA, CDR2 FQGTGA. The CDR3 covers 17 residues. The CDR3: CASSLTGGTSGSNEQFF. In nucleotides, the CDR3 is TGTGCCAGCAGCTTAACGGGGGGGACTAGCGGGAGTAATGAGCAGTTCTTC.

This clone has a handful of counts. The chain is built from TRBV6-5 and TRBJ2-2; TRBD2 might be the D (5 bases). CDR1 and CDR2 from the germline V gene are MNHEY and SVGAGI. The CDR3 contains 14 residues. Trimming took 6 bases from V and 3 from J, leaving 11 bases between them. CDR3 in DNA: TGTGCCAGCAGGAACGGGGTGGACACCGGGGAGCTGTTTTTT. It codes for CASRNGVDTGELFF.

This clone was picked up a small number of times. The chain joins TRBV28 to TRBJ2-1; 10 bases line up with TRBD1. This CDR3 has 16 amino acids. The V and J ends lost 6 bases and 7 bases, in that order; junction bases with no gene match: 12. Germline V gives CDR1 MDHEN, CDR2 SYDVKM. CDR3 amino acids: CASSPPRGQGINEQFF. In DNA, the CDR3 is TGTGCCAGCAGCCCGCCGAGGGGACAGGGGATAAATGAGCAGTTCTTC.

Remarks on this clone: At the DNA level, this CDR3 is encoded by other sequences in the same sample as well. This chain links TRBV18 with TRBJ2-5, with 7 bases that match TRBD1. The germline V gene has CDR1 KGHSH and CDR2 LQKENI. The CDR3 loop spans 13 amino acids. V dropped 3 bases and J dropped 2; count of bases not matched to a gene: 0. The CDR3 sequence: CASSPGQQETQYF. The CDR3 DNA reads as TGTGCCAGCTCACCGGGACAGCAAGAGACCCAGTACTTC.